The text below deals with one T cell receptor (beta chain). Its specificity is not known. This record comes from a study of T cell repertoires in ileal Crohn's disease. Across the study: About 36% were active smokers at surgery; median disease duration was approximately 8.5 years. All patients had surgery for stricturing (about 60%) or penetrating (39%) disease. Study-level results: Every patient over 26.8% clonality showed endoscopic recurrence.

Assay used: immunoSEQ multiplex PCR; TCRdb lists only in-frame clones, some missing. Here the sample spans more than 11,000 clones, about 90% being singletons. The CDR3 extends over 13 amino acids. Germline V gene data show CDR1 as SEHNR and CDR2 as FQNEAQ (reference sequence). The V and J ends lost 5 bases and 2 bases respectively, with 10 bases between them. The sequencing input was ileal tissue. This chain links TRBV7-9 with TRBJ2-7; D might be TRBD1 (6 bases). The receptor comes from an adult with Crohn's disease. The CDR3 region is CASSPRTAYEQYF. The CDR3, as DNA: TGTGCCAGCAGCCCCCGGACAGCCTACGAGCAGTACTTC.